The T cell receptor beta chain described here comes from a study of blood T cells in healthy people across ages. It was with a sample-barcoded 5' primer and a J-beta primer mix that a second PCR of roughly 7 to 12 cycles was run. From the 5' RACE reads, TCRdb called clonotypes with MiXCR, one entry per CDR3 protein. Of roughly 1.5 million distinct CDR3 sequences listed, approximately 43% are singletons. Germline V gene sequence: CDR1 SGHTA, CDR2 FQGNSA. Between the trimmed V and J ends, which lost 4 bases and 5 bases, there was a span of 6 bases. This CDR3 contains 11 residues. The chain links TRBV7-2 to TRBJ2-7; the D is unclear. The receptor comes from a woman aged 18-30 years in good health. The sequenced sample consisted of blood. The CDR3 region is CASSSSHEQYF. As DNA, the CDR3 is TGTGCCAGCAGCTCTTCGCACGAGCAGTACTTC. Full variable domain (remainder filled in from reference TRBV7-2 and TRBJ2-7): GAGVSQSPSNKVTEKGKDVELRCDPISGHTALYWYRQSLGQGLEFLIYFQGNSAPDKSGLPSDRFSAERTGGSVSTLTIQRTQQEDSAVYLCASSSSHEQYFGPGTRLTVT.